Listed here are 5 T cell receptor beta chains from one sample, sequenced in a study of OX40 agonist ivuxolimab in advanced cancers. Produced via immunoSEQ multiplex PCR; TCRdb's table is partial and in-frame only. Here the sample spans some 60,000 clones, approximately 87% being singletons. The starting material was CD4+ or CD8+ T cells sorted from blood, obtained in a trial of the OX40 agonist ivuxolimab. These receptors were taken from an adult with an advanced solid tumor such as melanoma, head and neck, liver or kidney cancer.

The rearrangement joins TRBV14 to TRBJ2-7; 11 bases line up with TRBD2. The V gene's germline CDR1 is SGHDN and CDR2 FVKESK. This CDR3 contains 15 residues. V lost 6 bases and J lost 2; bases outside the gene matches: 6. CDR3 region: CASRRTSGRPYEQYF. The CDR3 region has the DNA TGTGCCAGCAGACGTACTAGCGGGAGACCCTACGAGCAGTACTTC.

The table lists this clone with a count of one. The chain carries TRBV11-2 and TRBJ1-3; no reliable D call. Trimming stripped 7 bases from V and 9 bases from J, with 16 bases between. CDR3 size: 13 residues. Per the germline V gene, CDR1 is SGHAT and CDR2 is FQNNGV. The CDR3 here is CASTSTGSSTIYF. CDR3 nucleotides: TGTGCCAGCACCTCAACCGGATCGAGCACCATATATTTT.

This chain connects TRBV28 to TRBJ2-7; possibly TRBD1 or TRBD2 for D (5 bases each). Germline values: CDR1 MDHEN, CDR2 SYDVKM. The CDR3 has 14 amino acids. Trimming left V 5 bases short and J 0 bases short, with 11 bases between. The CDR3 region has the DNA TGTGCCAGCAGTCCCCAGGGACCCTCCTACGAGCAGTACTTC. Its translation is CASSPQGPSYEQYF.

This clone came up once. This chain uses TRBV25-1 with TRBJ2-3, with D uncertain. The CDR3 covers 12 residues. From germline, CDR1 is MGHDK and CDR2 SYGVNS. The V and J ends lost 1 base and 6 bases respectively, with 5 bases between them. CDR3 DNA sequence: TGTGCCAGCAGTGAATTTCTCGATACGCAGTATTTT. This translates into CASSEFLDTQYF.

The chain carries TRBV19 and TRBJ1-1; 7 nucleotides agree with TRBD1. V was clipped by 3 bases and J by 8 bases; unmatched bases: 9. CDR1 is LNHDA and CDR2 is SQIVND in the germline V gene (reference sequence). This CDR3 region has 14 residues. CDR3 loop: CASSIRDRAGEAFF. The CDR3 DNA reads TGTGCCAGTAGTATCCGAGACAGGGCGGGAGAAGCTTTCTTT.